Sequencing of this T cell receptor beta chain was carried out in a study of monozygotic twins with cystic fibrosis. Sequenced by immunoSEQ multiplex PCR; TCRdb stores in-frame clones only, minus some. This sample has approximately 36,000 clones, with about nine tenths found just once. The study, taken as a whole, reports: In 13 of 16 pairs, V gene usage was closest to the co-twin's.

The sample holds a few counts of this clone. What it recognizes is unknown. CDR1 is SNHLY, CDR2 FYNNEI, per germline. V lost 6 bases, J lost 1 base, and 9 bases lay in between. This CDR3 has 13 amino acids. The chain joins TRBV2 to TRBJ1-1; D unresolved. Sample: blood. This TCR was sampled from a boy aged 2-9 years with cystic fibrosis. CDR3 protein: CASRVRQNTEAFF. As DNA, the CDR3 is TGTGCCAGCAGGGTACGACAGAACACTGAAGCTTTCTTT.